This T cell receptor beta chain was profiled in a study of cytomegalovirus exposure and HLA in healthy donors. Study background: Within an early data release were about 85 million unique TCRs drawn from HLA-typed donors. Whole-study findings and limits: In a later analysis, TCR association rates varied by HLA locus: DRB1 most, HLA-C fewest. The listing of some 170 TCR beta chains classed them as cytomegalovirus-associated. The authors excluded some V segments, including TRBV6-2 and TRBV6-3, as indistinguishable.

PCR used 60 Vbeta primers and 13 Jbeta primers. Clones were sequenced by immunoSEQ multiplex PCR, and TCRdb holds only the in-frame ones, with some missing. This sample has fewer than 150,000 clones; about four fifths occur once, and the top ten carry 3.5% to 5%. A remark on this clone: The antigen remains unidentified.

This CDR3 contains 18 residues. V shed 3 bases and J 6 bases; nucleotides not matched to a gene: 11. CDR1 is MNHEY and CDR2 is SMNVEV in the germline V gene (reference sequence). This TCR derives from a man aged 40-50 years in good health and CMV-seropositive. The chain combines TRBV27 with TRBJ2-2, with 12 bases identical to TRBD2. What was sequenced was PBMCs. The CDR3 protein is CASSLRRLAGEYPGELFF. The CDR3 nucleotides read TGTGCCAGCAGTTTGCGGAGACTAGCGGGAGAATACCCCGGGGAGCTGTTTTTT.